This paragraph covers one T cell receptor beta chain sequence. Antigen specificity is unknown. The sample belongs to a study of naive and memory T cell subsets. Study results and limitations: In naive cells, over 90% of TCR sequences were seen only once. Findings for naive and memory subsets could not be checked against ground truth. The power law exponent of TCR abundance differed between naive and memory cells.

Trimming removed 2 bases at V and 5 bases at J, with 10 bases between. Germline CDR1 and CDR2: SGHDT and YYEEEE. This CDR3 has 14 residues. The beta constant-region primer was an equimolar mix of two oligonucleotides covering TRBC1 and TRBC2. Four rounds of PCR amplified the ligated cDNA using nested alpha and beta constant-region primers plus SP2. Ligation attached a single-stranded oligonucleotide with a 12-nucleotide UMI and the SP2 primer to the cDNA 3' end. MiXCR was run by TCRdb on the UMI-ligation and nested PCR reads, yielding one entry per CDR3 protein. The data contain tens of thousands of distinct CDR3 sequences, approximately 17% of them singletons.

The sequenced material came from effector memory CD4+ T cells from blood. The subset was: effector memory, CD45RA- CD27-. V and J are TRBV5-6 and TRBJ2-2; perhaps TRBD1 as D (6 bases). The sequence was obtained from a human donor in good health. CDR3 nucleotides: TGTGCCAGCAGCTTACAGGGTGTTACCGGGGAGCTGTTTTTT. Protein sequence: CASSLQGVTGELFF. The complete variable domain, with remaining parts taken from reference TRBV5-6 and TRBJ2-2, reads DAGVTQSPTHLIKTRGQQVTLRCSPKSGHDTVSWYQQALGQGPQFIFQYYEEEERQRGNFPDRFSGHQFPNYSSELNVNALLLGDSALYLCASSLQGVTGELFFGEGSRLTVL.